This entry lists 17 T cell receptor beta chains sequenced from one sample in a study of T-cell reconstitution after alpha-beta-depleted transplantation in children. This sample's TCRbeta library carried unique molecular identifier barcodes. TCRdb analysed the PCR reads with MiXCR anew, one entry per CDR3 protein. This table has roughly 590,000 distinct CDR3 sequences, roughly 17% appearing once. The sequenced sample was PBMCs from the stem cell graft donor, obtained from the stem cell graft. These TCRs come from a human donor who donated a stem cell graft to a child with acute myeloid leukemia.

The chain is built from TRBV30 and TRBJ2-5; perhaps TRBD1 as D (6 bases). Germline CDR1 is GTSNPN and CDR2 is SVGIG (reference sequence). This CDR3 is 11 amino acids long. Trimming removed 5 bases at V and 5 bases at J, with 9 bases between. In DNA form, the CDR3 reads TGTGCCTGGGGGGGCCGGGAGACCCAGTACTTC. Its protein is CAWGGRETQYF.

This clonotype was seen many times. The chain couples TRBV7-2 to TRBJ1-2, with D uncertain. The germline CDR1 and CDR2 sequences are SGHTA and FQGNSA. This CDR3 comprises 14 residues. Trimming stripped 7 bases from V and 4 bases from J, with 16 bases between. The CDR3 region has the DNA TGTGCCAGCACCCAAAGGCGGAGCCCCTATGGCTACACCTTC. This encodes CASTQRRSPYGYTF. The complete variable domain, with remaining parts taken from reference TRBV7-2 and TRBJ1-2, reads GAGVSQSPSNKVTEKGKDVELRCDPISGHTALYWYRQSLGQGLEFLIYFQGNSAPDKSGLPSDRFSAERTGGSVSTLTIQRTQQEDSAVYLCASTQRRSPYGYTFGSGTRLTVV.

The chain combines TRBV7-9 with TRBJ2-2; 7 positions match TRBD2. The CDR3 sequence is 16 residues long. V lost 1 base, J lost 3 bases, and 5 bases stayed unmatched. Germline V gene data show CDR1 as SEHNR and CDR2 as FQNEAQ (reference sequence). Here the CDR3 DNA reads TGTGCCAGCAGCTTAGAGAGCGGGACGTACACCGGGGAGCTGTTTTTT. Residues: CASSLESGTYTGELFF.

A single count supports this clonotype. The chain joins TRBV7-9 to TRBJ1-4, with 9 bases identical to TRBD1. The CDR3 is 16 amino acids. From germline, CDR1 is SEHNR and CDR2 FQNEAQ (reference sequence). Germline trimming cut 3 bases from V and 8 bases from J; bases unmatched to any gene: 10. The CDR3 loop reads CASSLGTGGAEEKLFF. CDR3 DNA sequence: TGTGCCAGCAGCTTGGGAACAGGGGGCGCGGAAGAAAAACTGTTTTTT.

Ten or more counts support this clonotype. The gene calls are TRBV27 and TRBJ2-5; maybe TRBD2 (5 bases). The CDR3 contains 15 residues. V was clipped by 6 bases and J by 4 bases, with 18 bases between them. The V gene's germline CDR1 is MNHEY and CDR2 SMNVEV (reference sequence). CDR3 loop: CASRSASSWSETQYF. Written as DNA, the CDR3 is TGTGCCAGCAGATCGGCTAGCTCATGGTCAGAGACCCAGTACTTC.

This clonotype was recorded many times. The genes are TRBV7-9 and TRBJ1-4; the match to TRBD1 covers 9 bases. From germline, CDR1 is SEHNR and CDR2 FQNEAQ (reference sequence). V dropped 5 bases and J dropped 12; count of bases not matched to a gene: 13. The CDR3 consists of 15 residues. In DNA, the CDR3 is TGTGCCAGCAGCGCGACCGGGACAGGGAATGTACAACTGTTTTTT. It yields the protein CASSATGTGNVQLFF.

This clonotype came up many times. V and J are TRBV20-1 and TRBJ2-1; D not certain. There are 14 residues in the CDR3. Germline CDR1 DFQATT, CDR2 SNEGSKA (reference sequence). Trimming took 6 bases from V and 3 from J, leaving 15 bases between them. The CDR3 reads CSAEPVDLYNEQFF. The CDR3 nucleotides read TGCAGTGCAGAGCCAGTGGATCTCTACAATGAGCAGTTCTTC.

The chain recombines TRBV5-5 with TRBJ1-4; 7 bases fit TRBD1. Germline trimming cut 0 bases from V and 5 bases from J; bases unmatched to any gene: 4. Germline CDR1 reads SGHKS; CDR2 reads YYEKEE (reference sequence). This CDR3 is 15 amino acids long. In nucleotides, the CDR3 is TGTGCCAGCAGCTTGGTGGGACAGACAAATGAAAAACTGTTTTTT. It translates to CASSLVGQTNEKLFF.

The gene calls are TRBV21-1 and TRBJ2-3. TRBV21-1 constitutes a pseudogene. The CDR3 covers 13 residues. CDR3 residues: CASRTSKADTQYF. CDR3 DNA sequence: TGTGCCAGCAGGACCTCTAAAGCAGATACGCAGTATTTT.

This clonotype has a count of ten or more. The CDR3 is CASSLGQFSNQPQHF. The DNA of the CDR3 is TGTGCCAGCAGCTTGGGCCAGTTTAGCAATCAGCCCCAGCATTTT. The chain has TRBV5-5 and TRBJ1-5; D uncertain. Per the germline V gene, CDR1 is SGHKS and CDR2 is YYEKEE (reference sequence). The CDR3 runs to 15 residues. V was clipped by 0 bases and J by 0 bases, with 7 bases between them.

This sequence joins TRBV5-1 and TRBJ1-1; maybe TRBD1 (6 bases). The germline V gene has CDR1 SGHRS and CDR2 YFSETQ. CDR3 length equals 15 residues. V lost 2 bases to trimming and J lost 1 base, with 12 bases between them. CDR3 in DNA: TGCGCCAGCAGCTTCCGGGGGGCGAAGAACACTGAAGCTTTCTTT. Residues: CASSFRGAKNTEAFF. Drawing the rest from reference TRBV5-1 and TRBJ1-1, the complete variable domain is KAGVTQTPRYLIKTRGQQVTLSCSPISGHRSVSWYQQTPGQGLQFLFEYFSETQRNKGNFPGRFSGRQFSNSRSEMNVSTLELGDSALYLCASSFRGAKNTEAFFGQGTRLTVV.

This sequence joins TRBV4-2 and TRBJ2-7; TRBD2 matches at 11 bases. In germline, CDR1 is LGHNA, CDR2 YNFKEQ. The CDR3 is 16 residues long. The ends lost 3 bases at V and 0 bases at J; junction bases unmatched: 4. The CDR3 sequence: CASSHGTSGGSYEQYV. The CDR3 nucleotides read TGTGCCAGCAGCCATGGTACTAGCGGGGGCTCCTACGAGCAGTACGTC.

The chain couples TRBV21-1 to TRBJ2-6; no check of the table's D call, TRBD2, against the DNA was made. TRBV21-1 is assigned pseudogene status. This CDR3 region has 17 residues. CDR3: CASNGRDPLSGANVLTF. As DNA, the CDR3 is TGTGCCAGCAACGGCAGGGACCCTCTCTCTGGGGCCAACGTCCTGACTTTC.

The sample holds many counts of this clonotype. This chain joins TRBV7-2 and TRBJ2-1; TRBD2 is a possible D gene (5 bases). The V end lost 8 bases, the J end lost 9 bases, and 20 bases lay between the germline ends. Looked up from germline, CDR1 is SGHTA and CDR2 is FQGNSA. The CDR3 length is 14 residues. The DNA for the CDR3 is TGTGCCAGCTACCCGGACTTAAGGGTGGGTGAGCAGTTCTTC. It encodes CASYPDLRVGEQFF.

This clonotype was picked up many times. V usage is TRBV10-3 and J usage is TRBJ2-7; tentatively, D is TRBD1 or TRBD2 (5 bases each). The CDR3 loop spans 12 amino acids. Trimming shortened V by 6 bases and J by 8 bases, and 14 bases separated the two germline ends. Germline V gene sequence: CDR1 ENHRY, CDR2 SYGVKD. The DNA for the CDR3 is TGTGCCATCAGGGGACGGAATGAGAAGCAGTACGTC. Residues: CAIRGRNEKQYV.

This clonotype was counted many times. The V gene is TRBV20-1, the J gene TRBJ1-6, with TRBD1 matching 8 bases. The length of the CDR3 is 13 residues. J lost 14 bases, V lost 3 bases, and 9 bases had no gene match. Germline V gene data show CDR1 as DFQATT and CDR2 as SNEGSKA (reference sequence). The CDR3 is CSARGTGLEALHF. CDR3 bases: TGCAGTGCTAGGGGGACAGGACTCGAGGCCCTCCACTTT.

On this clonotype: A read error is possible here, since a much larger clone lies one base away. The gene calls are TRBV4-2 and TRBJ2-6, with D tentatively TRBD1 (5 bases). There are 15 residues in the CDR3. From germline, CDR1 is LGHNA and CDR2 YNFKEQ. CDR3 in amino acids: CASSLSRSGAYVLTF. DNA of the CDR3: TGTGCCAGCAGCTTATCCCGCTCTGGGGCCTACGTCCTGACTTTC.